This T cell receptor (beta chain) was recorded in a study of blood T cell repertoires in COVID-19. The assay was immunoSEQ multiplex PCR, and TCRdb's table has in-frame clones only and misses some. The table shows approximately 250,000 clones, with about 80% occurring only once. This clone showed up just a few times. There are 14 residues in the CDR3. Germline assignment: CDR1 SEHNR and CDR2 FQNEAQ (reference sequence). The ends lost 0 bases at V and 5 bases at J; junction bases unmatched: 3. This clonotype was obtained from a middle-aged man who had recovered from COVID-19. The specimen sequenced was PBMCs or T cells enriched from blood (not recorded which). The rearrangement uses TRBV7-9 and TRBJ1-1; TRBD1 aligns across 7 bases. The CDR3 protein is CASSLASTGTEAFF. The CDR3 DNA sequence: TGTGCCAGCAGCTTAGCGTCGACAGGGACTGAAGCTTTCTTT.